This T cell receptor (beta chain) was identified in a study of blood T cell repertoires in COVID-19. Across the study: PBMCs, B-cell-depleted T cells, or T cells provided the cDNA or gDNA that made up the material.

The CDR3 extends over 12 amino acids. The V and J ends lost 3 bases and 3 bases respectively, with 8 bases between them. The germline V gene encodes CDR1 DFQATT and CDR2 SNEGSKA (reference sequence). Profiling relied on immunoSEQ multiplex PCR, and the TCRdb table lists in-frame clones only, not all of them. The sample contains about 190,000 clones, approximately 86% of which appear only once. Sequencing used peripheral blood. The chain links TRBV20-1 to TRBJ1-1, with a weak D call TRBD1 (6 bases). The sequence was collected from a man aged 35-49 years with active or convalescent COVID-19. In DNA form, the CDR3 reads TGCAGTGCTAGTCCAGGGGACACTGAAGCTTTCTTT. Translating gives CSASPGDTEAFF.